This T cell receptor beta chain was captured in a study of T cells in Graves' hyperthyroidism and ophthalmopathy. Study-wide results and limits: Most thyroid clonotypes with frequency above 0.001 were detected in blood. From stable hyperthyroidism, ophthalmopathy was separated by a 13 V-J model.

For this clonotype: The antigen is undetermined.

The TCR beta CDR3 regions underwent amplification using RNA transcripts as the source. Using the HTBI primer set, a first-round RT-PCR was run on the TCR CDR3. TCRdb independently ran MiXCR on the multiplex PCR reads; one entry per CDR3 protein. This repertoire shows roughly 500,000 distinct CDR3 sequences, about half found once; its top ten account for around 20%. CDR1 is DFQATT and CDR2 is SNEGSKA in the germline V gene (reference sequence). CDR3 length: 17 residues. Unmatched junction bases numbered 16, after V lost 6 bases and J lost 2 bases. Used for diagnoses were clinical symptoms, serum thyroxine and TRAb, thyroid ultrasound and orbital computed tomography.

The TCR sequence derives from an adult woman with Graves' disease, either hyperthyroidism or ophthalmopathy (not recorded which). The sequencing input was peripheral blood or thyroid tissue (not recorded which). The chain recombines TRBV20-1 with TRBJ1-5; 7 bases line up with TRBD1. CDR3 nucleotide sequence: TGCAGTGCCCTAAGTTCACAGGGGTTGAAGGGCAATCAGCCCCAGCATTTT. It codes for CSALSSQGLKGNQPQHF.